This T cell receptor (beta chain) was captured in a study of spatial heterogeneity in lung cancer. About the study: In the raw reads, each unique TCR and UMI combination was present more than ten times on average.

The study's findings and limits: The appearance of ubiquitous expanded tumor TCRs in blood was greater at resection than follow-up.

Each CDR3 protein is one row after TCRdb ran MiXCR on the 5' RACE reads. The sample carries tens of thousands of distinct CDR3 sequences, roughly 10% recorded once. The time point here: sample taken at primary tumor resection. Whole RNA, which was extracted from tumor, nontumor lung tissue or frozen PBMC, was sequenced without any cell sorting. This clonotype was detected a few times. The antigen remains unidentified. The V segment lost 0 bases and the J segment 4 bases; nucleotides outside the gene matches: 3. Germline V CDR1 and CDR2: LGHNA, YSLEER. There are 15 residues in the CDR3. The starting material was PBMCs, obtained at surgery. This receptor was identified in a male donor with early-stage non-small cell lung cancer. The V call is TRBV4-3, the J call TRBJ2-1; TRBD1 aligns across 7 bases. The CDR3 region has the DNA TGCGCCAGCAGCCAAGATAGCAGGGGGTACAATGAGCAGTTCTTC. This sequence encodes CASSQDSRGYNEQFF.